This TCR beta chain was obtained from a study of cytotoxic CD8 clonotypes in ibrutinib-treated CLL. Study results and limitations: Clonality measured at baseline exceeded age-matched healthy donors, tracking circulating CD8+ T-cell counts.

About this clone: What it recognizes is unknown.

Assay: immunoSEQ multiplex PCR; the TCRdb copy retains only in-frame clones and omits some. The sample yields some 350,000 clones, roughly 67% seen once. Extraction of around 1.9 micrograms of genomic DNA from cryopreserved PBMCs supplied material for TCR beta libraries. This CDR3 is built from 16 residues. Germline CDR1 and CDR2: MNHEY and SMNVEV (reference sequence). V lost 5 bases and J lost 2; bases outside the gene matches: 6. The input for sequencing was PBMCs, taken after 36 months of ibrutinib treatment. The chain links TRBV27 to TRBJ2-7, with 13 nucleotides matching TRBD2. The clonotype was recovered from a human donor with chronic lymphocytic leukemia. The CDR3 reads CASSPILAGGPYEQYF. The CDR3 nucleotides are TGTGCCAGCAGTCCGATACTAGCGGGAGGGCCCTACGAGCAGTACTTC.